This T cell receptor beta chain is drawn from a study of blood T cells in healthy people across ages. Notes on the study in general: Relative to aged donors, long-lived donors carried more naive CD4+ cells and displayed higher diversity.

The use of a sample-barcoded 5' primer and a J-beta primer mix characterized a second PCR of about 7 to 12 cycles. Each CDR3 protein gets one entry after TCRdb re-called the 5' RACE reads with MiXCR. Here the sample spans 590,000 or so distinct CDR3 sequences, about 30% being singletons. In germline, CDR1 is SGDLS, CDR2 YYNGEE. The CDR3 spans 15 residues. The J segment lost 9 bases and the V segment lost 0 bases, leaving 5 bases of the junction unmatched. This clonotype came up many times. Its specificity is not known. The TCR originated in a woman aged 80 or over in good health. The rearrangement links TRBV9 to TRBJ2-1; the match to TRBD2 covers 11 bases. The sequencing input was blood. Here the CDR3 reads CASSVGSGGAAEQFF. DNA for the CDR3: TGTGCCAGCAGCGTAGGTAGCGGGGGGGCCGCTGAGCAGTTCTTC.